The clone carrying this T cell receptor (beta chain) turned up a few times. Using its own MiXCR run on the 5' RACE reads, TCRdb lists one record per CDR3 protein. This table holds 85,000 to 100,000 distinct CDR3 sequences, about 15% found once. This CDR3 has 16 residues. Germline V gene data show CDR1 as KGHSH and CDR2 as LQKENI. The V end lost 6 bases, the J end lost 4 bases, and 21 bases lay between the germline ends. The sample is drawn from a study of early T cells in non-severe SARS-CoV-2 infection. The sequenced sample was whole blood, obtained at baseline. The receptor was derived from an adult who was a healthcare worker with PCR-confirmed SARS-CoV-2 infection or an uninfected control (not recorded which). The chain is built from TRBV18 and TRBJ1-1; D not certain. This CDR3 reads CASSPDLTVFSTEAFF. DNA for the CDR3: TGTGCCAGCTCGCCAGACCTCACAGTTTTTAGCACTGAAGCTTTCTTT.